This T cell receptor beta chain emerged from a study of blood T cell repertoires in COVID-19 (TCRdb year 2020). In terms of the full investigation: The collaborator samples originated in the United States, Italy and Spain and spanned the acute and convalescent phases of COVID-19. A freely available public database, intended as a resource for researchers studying the immune response to SARS-CoV-2, is where the repertoires were released. Samples came from the ongoing ImmuneRACE study (first 160 participants) plus 1,254 subjects from 6 global collaborators. The material from the prospective study consisted of cDNA or gDNA derived from T cells, B-cell-depleted T cells, or PBMCs. Nearly every sample came with metadata listing a de-identified subject ID, COVID-19 status, age in years and sex. Where HLA class I and class II types were available, the types were taken from metadata supplied by the sample provider, not from assay-based typing. Deeply sampled blood TCRbeta repertoires from subjects exposed to, actively infected with, or recovered from COVID-19 were included in the dataset.

TCRbeta CDR3 regions were amplified from genomic DNA using the immunoSEQ Assay, a bias-controlled multiplex PCR. The authors' pipeline ran thus. Nucleated cell counts per sample were estimated from amplification of reference gene primers within the assay. Sequence reads were collapsed and filtered to measure the absolute abundance of every unique TCRbeta CDR3 rearrangement. For each sample, productive Simpson clonality was calculated as the square root of Simpson's diversity index across productive rearrangements. The clones in this table, taken by TCRdb from immuneACCESS, are in-frame only. Not every clone is retained; where verified, under half of the shortfall comes from an unresolved V gene, and the cause of the rest is unknown. The DNA gave D and trimming, while V, J and clone size come from that table. Recorded for this sample are roughly 190,000 clones; approximately 89% of them occurred a single time. The ten biggest clones cover 0.77% of the sample.

As concerns this clone: Its specific antigen is unknown. Per-base quality was not reported, and no clone a single base away is much larger than it.

The germline V gene (reference sequence) specifies GTSNPN as CDR1 and SVGIG as CDR2. The junction carries 17 bases between V and J, which are trimmed by 2 bases and 7 bases respectively. The CDR3 sequence holds 14 residues, the cysteine and phenylalanine included. The only DNA kept is the CDR3, 42 bases in frame from the first base. In the prospective study, participants were roughly 18 to 89 years old, resided in 20 to 30 geographic areas of the United States, and were enrolled through a virtual design. To assign participants to cohorts, the prospective study relied on clinical history that participants themselves reported in a screening survey and a study questionnaire. Recovered participants in ImmuneRACE Cohort 3 were defined as having two consecutive negative NP/OP PCR tests, clearance from a healthcare professional, or resolution of symptoms. Each participant in the prospective study had whole blood, serum and a nasopharyngeal or oropharyngeal swab collected by mobile phlebotomists. Additional blood draws and questionnaires over an approximately 2-month period could optionally be provided by prospective study participants. Prospective study blood samples were shipped either frozen or at room temperature before DNA extraction.

General conclusions and limits of the study: The quantity of clinical and demographic metadata differed by source and by participant and was supplied without curation.

The sequencing sample was made of PBMCs or T cells enriched from blood (not recorded which). The clonotype was recovered from a young woman who had recovered from COVID-19. The V and J segments used are TRBV30 and TRBJ1-2; the D gene is perhaps TRBD1, on 6 matching bases. The CDR3 here reads CAWSIMDQGSGYTF. The nucleotide sequence is given as TGTGCCTGGAGTATAATGGACCAGGGGAGTGGCTACACCTTC.